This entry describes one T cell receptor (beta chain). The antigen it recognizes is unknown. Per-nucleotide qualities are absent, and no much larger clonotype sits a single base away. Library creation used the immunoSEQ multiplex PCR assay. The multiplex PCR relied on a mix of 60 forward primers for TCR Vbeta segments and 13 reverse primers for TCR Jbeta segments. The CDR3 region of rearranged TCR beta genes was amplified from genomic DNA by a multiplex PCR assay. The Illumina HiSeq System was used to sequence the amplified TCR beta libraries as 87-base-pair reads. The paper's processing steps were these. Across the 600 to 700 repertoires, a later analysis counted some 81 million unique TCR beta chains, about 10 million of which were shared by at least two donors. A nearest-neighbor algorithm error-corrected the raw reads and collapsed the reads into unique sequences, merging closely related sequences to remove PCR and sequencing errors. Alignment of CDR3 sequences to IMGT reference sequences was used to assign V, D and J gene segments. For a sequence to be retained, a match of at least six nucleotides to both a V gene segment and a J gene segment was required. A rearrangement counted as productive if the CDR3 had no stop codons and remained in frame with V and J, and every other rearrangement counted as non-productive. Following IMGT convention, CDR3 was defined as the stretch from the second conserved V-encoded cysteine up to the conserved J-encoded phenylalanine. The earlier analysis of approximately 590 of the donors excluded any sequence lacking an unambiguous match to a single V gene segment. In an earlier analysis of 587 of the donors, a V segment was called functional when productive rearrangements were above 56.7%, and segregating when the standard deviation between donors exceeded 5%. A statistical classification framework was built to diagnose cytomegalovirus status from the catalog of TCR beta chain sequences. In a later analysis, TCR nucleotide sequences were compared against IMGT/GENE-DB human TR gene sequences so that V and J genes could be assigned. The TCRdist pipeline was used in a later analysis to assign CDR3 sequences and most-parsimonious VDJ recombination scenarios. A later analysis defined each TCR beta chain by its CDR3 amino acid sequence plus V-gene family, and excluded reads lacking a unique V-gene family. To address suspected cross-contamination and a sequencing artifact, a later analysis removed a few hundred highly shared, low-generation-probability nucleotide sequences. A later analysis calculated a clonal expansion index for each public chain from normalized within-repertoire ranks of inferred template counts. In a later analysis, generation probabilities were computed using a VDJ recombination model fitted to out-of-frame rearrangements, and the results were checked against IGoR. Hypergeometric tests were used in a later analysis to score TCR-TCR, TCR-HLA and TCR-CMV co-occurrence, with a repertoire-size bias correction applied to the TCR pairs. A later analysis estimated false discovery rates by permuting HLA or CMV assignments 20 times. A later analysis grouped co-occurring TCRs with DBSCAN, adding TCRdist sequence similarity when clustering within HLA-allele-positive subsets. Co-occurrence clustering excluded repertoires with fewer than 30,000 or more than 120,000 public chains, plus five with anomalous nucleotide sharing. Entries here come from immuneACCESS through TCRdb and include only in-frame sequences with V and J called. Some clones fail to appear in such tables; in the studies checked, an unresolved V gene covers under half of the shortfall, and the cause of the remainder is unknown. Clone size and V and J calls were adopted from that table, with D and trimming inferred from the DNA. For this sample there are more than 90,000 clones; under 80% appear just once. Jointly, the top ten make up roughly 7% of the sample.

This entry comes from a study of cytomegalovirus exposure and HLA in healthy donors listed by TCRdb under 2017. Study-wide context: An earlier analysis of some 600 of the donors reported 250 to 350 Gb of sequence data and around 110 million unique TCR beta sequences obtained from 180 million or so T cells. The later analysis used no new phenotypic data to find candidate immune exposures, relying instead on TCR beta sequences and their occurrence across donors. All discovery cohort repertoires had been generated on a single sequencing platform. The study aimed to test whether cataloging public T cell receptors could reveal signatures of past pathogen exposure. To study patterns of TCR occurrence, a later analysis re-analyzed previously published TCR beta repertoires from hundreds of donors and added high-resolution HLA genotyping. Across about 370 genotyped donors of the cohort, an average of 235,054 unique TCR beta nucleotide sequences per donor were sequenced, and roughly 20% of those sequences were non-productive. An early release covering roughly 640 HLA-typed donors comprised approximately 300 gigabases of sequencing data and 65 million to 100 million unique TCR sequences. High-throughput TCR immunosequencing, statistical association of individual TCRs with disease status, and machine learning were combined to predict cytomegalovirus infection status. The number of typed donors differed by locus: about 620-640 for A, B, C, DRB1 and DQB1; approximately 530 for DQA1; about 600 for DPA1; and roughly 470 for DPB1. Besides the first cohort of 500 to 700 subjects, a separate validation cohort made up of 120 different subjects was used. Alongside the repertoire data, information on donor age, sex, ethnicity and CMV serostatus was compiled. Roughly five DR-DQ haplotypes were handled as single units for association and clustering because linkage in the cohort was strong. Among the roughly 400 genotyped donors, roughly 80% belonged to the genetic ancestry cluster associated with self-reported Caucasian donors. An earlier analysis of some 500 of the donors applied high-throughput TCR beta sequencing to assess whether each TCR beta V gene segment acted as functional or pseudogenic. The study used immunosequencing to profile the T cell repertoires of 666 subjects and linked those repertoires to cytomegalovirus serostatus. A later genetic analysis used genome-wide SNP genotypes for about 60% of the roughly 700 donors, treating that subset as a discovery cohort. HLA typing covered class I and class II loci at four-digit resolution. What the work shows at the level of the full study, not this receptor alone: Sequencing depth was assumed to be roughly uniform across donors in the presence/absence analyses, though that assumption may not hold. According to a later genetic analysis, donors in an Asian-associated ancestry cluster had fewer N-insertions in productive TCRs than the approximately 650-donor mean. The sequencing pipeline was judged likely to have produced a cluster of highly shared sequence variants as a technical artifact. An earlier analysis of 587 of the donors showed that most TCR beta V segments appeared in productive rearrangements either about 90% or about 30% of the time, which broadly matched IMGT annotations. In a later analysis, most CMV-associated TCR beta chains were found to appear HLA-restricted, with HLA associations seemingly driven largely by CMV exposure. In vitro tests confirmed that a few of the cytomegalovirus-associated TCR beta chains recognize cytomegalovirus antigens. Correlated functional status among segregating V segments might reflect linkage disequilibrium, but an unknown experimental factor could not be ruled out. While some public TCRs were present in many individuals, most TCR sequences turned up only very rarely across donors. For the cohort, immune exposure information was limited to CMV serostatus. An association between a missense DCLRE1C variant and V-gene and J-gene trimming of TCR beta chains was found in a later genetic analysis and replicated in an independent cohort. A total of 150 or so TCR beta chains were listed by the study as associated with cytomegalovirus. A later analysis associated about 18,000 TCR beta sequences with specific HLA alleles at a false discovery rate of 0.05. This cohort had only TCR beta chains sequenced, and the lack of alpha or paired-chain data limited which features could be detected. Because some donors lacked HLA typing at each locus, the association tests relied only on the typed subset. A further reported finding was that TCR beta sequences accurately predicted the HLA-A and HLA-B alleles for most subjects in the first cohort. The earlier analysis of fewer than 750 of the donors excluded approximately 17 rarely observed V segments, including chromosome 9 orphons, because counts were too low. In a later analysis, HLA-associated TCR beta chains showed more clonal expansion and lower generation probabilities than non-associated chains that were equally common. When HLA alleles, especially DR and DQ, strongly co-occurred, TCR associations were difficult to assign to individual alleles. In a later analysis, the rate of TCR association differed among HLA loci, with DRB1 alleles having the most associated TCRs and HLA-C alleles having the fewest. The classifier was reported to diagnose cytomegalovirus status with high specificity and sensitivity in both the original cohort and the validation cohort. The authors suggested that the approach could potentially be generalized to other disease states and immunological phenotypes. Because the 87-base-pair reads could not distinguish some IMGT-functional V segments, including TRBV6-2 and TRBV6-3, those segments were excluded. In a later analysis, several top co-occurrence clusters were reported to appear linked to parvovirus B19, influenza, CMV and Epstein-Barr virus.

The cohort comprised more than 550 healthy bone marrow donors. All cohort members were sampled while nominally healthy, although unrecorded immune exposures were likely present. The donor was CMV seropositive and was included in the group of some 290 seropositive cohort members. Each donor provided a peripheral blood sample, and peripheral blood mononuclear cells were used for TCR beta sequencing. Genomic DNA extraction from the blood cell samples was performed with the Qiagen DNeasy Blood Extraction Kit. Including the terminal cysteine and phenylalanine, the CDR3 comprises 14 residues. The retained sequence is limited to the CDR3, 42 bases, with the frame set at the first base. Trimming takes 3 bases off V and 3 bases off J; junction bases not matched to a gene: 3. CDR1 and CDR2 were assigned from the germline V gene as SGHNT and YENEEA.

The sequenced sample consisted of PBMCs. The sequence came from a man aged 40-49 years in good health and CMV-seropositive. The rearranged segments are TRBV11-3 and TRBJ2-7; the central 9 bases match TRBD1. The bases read TGTGCCAGCAGCTTGACAGGGGGGGACTACGAGCAGTACTTC. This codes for CASSLTGGDYEQYF. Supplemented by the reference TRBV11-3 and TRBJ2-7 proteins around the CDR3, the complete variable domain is EAGVVQSPRYKIIEKKQPVAFWCNPISGHNTLYWYLQNLGQGPELLIRYENEEAVDDSQLPKDRFSAERLKGVDSTLKIQPAELGDSAVYLCASSLTGGDYEQYFGPGTRLTVT.